Below are 27 T cell receptor beta chains sequenced from a single sample in a study of tumor and adjacent non-tumor tissue in lung cancer. This sample's RNA came from whole unsorted tissue. More than 3 cm separated this lung sample from the edge of the tumor. Three rounds of nested PCR, following a modified ARM-PCR protocol, produced the TCRbeta library. TCRdb passed the multiplex PCR reads through MiXCR, listing each CDR3 protein once. In the table there are some 70,000 distinct CDR3 sequences, approximately 68% of which are singletons. Sequencing was done on a sample of distant non-tumor lung tissue. Receptors were obtained from a woman aged 45-65 years with non-small cell lung cancer.

The chain joins TRBV20-1 to TRBJ2-7; D is uncertain. The V gene lost 5 bases and the J gene lost 1 base, with 15 bases spanning the gap. Germline lookup yields CDR1 DFQATT and CDR2 SNEGSKA (reference sequence). CDR3 length: 14 residues. The CDR3 DNA sequence: TGCAGTGCTCTCATTAGCAGGCGATCCTACGAGCAGTACTTC. This gives the protein CSALISRRSYEQYF.

A remark on this clonotype: This may come from a read error, since a much larger clone is one base off. The chain carries TRBV4-3 and TRBJ2-7, with TRBD2 as a possible D gene (5 bases). Trimming left V 0 bases short and J 4 bases short, with 13 bases between. The length of the CDR3 is 15 residues. Looked up from germline, CDR1 is LGHNA and CDR2 is YSLEER. The CDR3: CASSQDLTTRYEQYF. Written as DNA, the CDR3 is TGCGCCAGCAGCCAAGATCTTACAACTAGGTACGAGCAGTACTTC.

This clonotype was observed many times. CDR3 bases: TGTGCCACCAGTGACCCTGGCCCCCTATACAATGAGCAGTTCTTC. Translating it yields CATSDPGPLYNEQFF. The V gene is TRBV24-1, the J gene TRBJ2-1; D is unresolved. V lost 4 bases and J 4 bases, leaving 13 bases between the germline ends. The germline CDR1 and CDR2 sequences are KGHDR and SFDVKD. The CDR3 is 15 amino acids.

As to this clonotype: This clone may be a read error of a much larger clone one base away. This rearrangement joins TRBV28 to TRBJ2-5; TRBD2 matches 8 bases. Germline values: CDR1 MDHEN, CDR2 SYDVKM. This CDR3 contains 13 residues. The CDR3 coding sequence is TGTGCCAGCAATAGCGGGATACGTGAGACCCAGTGCTTC. Its protein product is CASNSGIRETQCF. Looking up the rest from reference TRBV28 and TRBJ2-5 gives the full variable domain: DVKVTQSSRYLVKRTGEKVFLECVQDMDHENMFWYRQDPGLGLRLIYFSYDVKMKEKGDIPEGYSVSREKKERFSLILESASTNQTSMYLCASNSGIRETQCFGPGTRLLVL.

This clonotype has ten or more counts. CDR3 DNA: TGCAGTGCTAGAGACTTTATAGCGGGAGTCGACTCCTACGAGCAGTACTTC. This codes for CSARDFIAGVDSYEQYF. V and J are TRBV20-1 and TRBJ2-7; TRBD2 matches 9 bases. The trim removed 0 bases at V and 0 bases at J, leaving 9 bases unmatched. Per the germline V gene, CDR1 is DFQATT and CDR2 is SNEGSKA (reference sequence). The CDR3 runs to 17 residues.

This chain uses TRBV20-1 with TRBJ2-7; no firm D call. In germline, CDR1 is DFQATT, CDR2 SNEGSKA (reference sequence). V was clipped by 0 bases and J by 4 bases, with 4 bases between them. The CDR3 contains 11 residues. The CDR3 protein is CSARELYEQYF. Here the CDR3 DNA reads TGCAGTGCTAGAGAGCTTTACGAGCAGTACTTC.

The sample holds a few counts of this clonotype. The CDR3 DNA sequence: TGTGCTAGCAGTATCAGCGAGCGACTAGCGGGACCCTACAATGAGCAGTTCTTC. It codes for CASSISERLAGPYNEQFF. V is TRBV19 and J is TRBJ2-1; TRBD2 aligns across 11 bases. The CDR3 length is 18 residues. Germline assignment: CDR1 LNHDA and CDR2 SQIVND (reference sequence).

V is TRBV28 and J is TRBJ1-5; D remains unclear. The DNA matches TRBJ2-3 better at its end, which makes the J call doubtful. This CDR3 is 13 amino acids long. CDR1 MDHEN and CDR2 SYDVKM come from the germline V gene. The CDR3 nucleotides are TGTGCCAGCAGTTCTTCCAACAATCAGCCCCAGTATTTT. Translation: CASSSSNNQPQYF.

With regard to this clonotype: The conserved closing phenylalanine or tryptophan is absent in this CDR3, likely reflecting a read error. This chain joins TRBV6-2 or TRBV6-3 and TRBJ2-1, with D unclear. CDR1 and CDR2 from the germline V gene are MNHEY and SVGEGT. Trimming shortened V by 3 bases and J by 9 bases, and 12 bases separated the two germline ends. The CDR3 loop spans 13 amino acids. This chain's CDR3 is CASSYGRPSEQFL. CDR3 sequence (DNA): TGTGCCAGCAGTTATGGGCGGCCAAGTGAGCAGTTCCTC.

A remark on this clonotype: A read error may explain this, as a much larger clone is one base away. As DNA, the CDR3 is TGTGCCAGCTGCGTCGGGACAGGTAACAATCAGCCCCAGCATTTT. This translates into CASCVGTGNNQPQHF. The gene calls are TRBV7-9 and TRBJ1-5; 8 bases are a match to TRBD1. Germline assignment: CDR1 SEHNR and CDR2 FQNEAQ (reference sequence). V trimming: 8 bases; J trimming: 3 bases; junction bases outside the gene matches: 9. The CDR3 runs 15 residues.

As to this clonotype: An end of the junction differs from the germline gene, which may be a read error. The chain employs TRBV11-2 and TRBJ2-7; TRBD2 aligns across 7 bases. CDR1 and CDR2 (germline): SGHAT, FQNNGV. The CDR3 consists of 14 residues. The CDR3 loop is CARSLTDGGSEQYF. CDR3 in DNA: TGTGCCCGCAGCTTAACGGACGGGGGGAGTGAGCAGTACTTC.

In regard to this clonotype: Compared with germline, one end of the junction differs, possibly owing to a read error. The gene calls are TRBV28 and TRBJ1-3; the D gene is possibly TRBD1 (5 bases). This CDR3 is built from 15 residues. The V gene's germline CDR1 is MDHEN and CDR2 SYDVKM. CDR3 bases: TGTGTCAGCAGTCGTGGGACCAGCTCTGGAAACACCATATATTTT. Translated: CVSSRGTSSGNTIYF.

As regards this clonotype: The final CDR3 position lacks the conserved phenylalanine or tryptophan, pointing to a likely read error. This chain joins TRBV11-2 and TRBJ1-1, with TRBD1 matching over 9 bases. The CDR3 spans 16 residues. V trimming: 5 bases; J trimming: 4 bases; junction bases outside the gene matches: 11. Per germline, CDR1 SGHAT and CDR2 FQNNGV. The CDR3 DNA reads as TGTGCCAGCAGCCCCTTACAGGGGGCTGAGGGCACTGAAGCTTTCTTA. Amino acids: CASSPLQGAEGTEAFL.

In regard to this clonotype: A clone one base away is much larger, so this may be a read error. The chain carries TRBV20-1 and TRBJ2-1; D ambiguous. This CDR3 is 14 amino acids long. Germline V gene sequence: CDR1 DFQATT, CDR2 SNEGSKA (reference sequence). DNA of the CDR3: TGCAATGGCTCGGGTCGATTCTCCTACAATGAGCAGTTCTTC. It codes for CNGSGRFSYNEQFF.

As regards this clonotype: Without the conserved terminal phenylalanine or tryptophan, this CDR3 likely stems from a read error. The chain recombines TRBV11-1 with TRBJ2-1, with D unclear. This CDR3 has 11 amino acids. The germline V gene has CDR1 SGHAT and CDR2 FQDESV (reference sequence). The CDR3 loop reads CAISLENEQFL. As DNA, the CDR3 is TGTGCCATCAGCTTAGAGAATGAGCAGTTCTTA.

The chain employs TRBV12-3 or TRBV12-4 and TRBJ2-1; TRBD1 is a possible D gene (6 bases). Between the trimmed V and J ends, which lost 10 bases and 4 bases, there was a span of 14 bases. CDR3 size: 13 residues. The CDR3 DNA follows: TGTGCCACCATACTGGGGGCTTACAATGAGCAGTTCTTC. Translation: CATILGAYNEQFF.

This clonotype was observed a handful of times. The V call is TRBV20-1, the J call TRBJ2-5; either TRBD1 or TRBD2 may fit D (5 bases each). This CDR3 has 13 residues. Germline V gene data show CDR1 as DFQATT and CDR2 as SNEGSKA (reference sequence). The CDR3 reads CNAIRDQQETQYF. DNA for the CDR3: TGCAATGCCATCCGGGACCAACAGGAGACCCAGTACTTC.

In the case of this clonotype: One junction end does not reproduce the germline sequence, and a read error may be involved. This rearrangement joins TRBV20-1 to TRBJ2-1; D might be TRBD1 (8 bases). The V gene's germline CDR1 is DFQATT and CDR2 SNEGSKA (reference sequence). This CDR3 has 16 amino acids. The CDR3 reads CNATGGLLRSYNEQFF. In nucleotides, the CDR3 is TGCAATGCTACAGGGGGACTATTGCGCTCCTACAATGAGCAGTTCTTC.

The chain combines TRBV11-2 with TRBJ2-7, with a weak D call TRBD2 (6 bases). Germline lookup yields CDR1 SGHAT and CDR2 FQNNGV. The CDR3 spans 13 residues. The CDR3 spells CDISLAARYEQYF. The CDR3 bases are TGTGACATCAGCTTAGCGGCTAGGTACGAGCAGTACTTC.

This clonotype was recorded a few times. This clone may be a read error of a much larger clone one base away. V usage is TRBV11-1 and J usage is TRBJ2-1; D is undetermined. Germline assignment: CDR1 SGHAT and CDR2 FQDESV (reference sequence). The CDR3 consists of 11 residues. In DNA, the CDR3 is TGTGCCAGCACCAATGGCAATGAGCAGTTATTC. Its translation: CASTNGNEQLF.

This clonotype was picked up many times. J is TRBJ2-1 and V is TRBV6-6; D is possibly TRBD2 (6 bases). CDR3 length equals 16 residues. The germline V and J ends were trimmed by 5 bases and 0 bases, with 14 bases remaining between them. Per the germline V gene, CDR1 is MNHNY and CDR2 is SVGAGI (reference sequence). CDR3 DNA sequence: TGTGCCAGCAGTGGGGCGGGGAGAAGCTCCTACAATGAGCAGTTCTTC. Encoded protein: CASSGAGRSSYNEQFF.

As for this clonotype: Possible read error: a much larger clone is one base away. The chain uses TRBV6-5 and TRBJ1-4; the D gene is possibly TRBD1 (5 bases). The germline V gene has CDR1 MNHEY and CDR2 SVGAGI. The CDR3 length is 14 residues. CDR3 in amino acids: CASSLTLGGERLFF. In nucleotides, the CDR3 is TGTGCCAGCAGTCTAACTCTAGGAGGGGAAAGACTGTTTTTT.

V usage is TRBV20-1 and J usage is TRBJ2-1; tentative D call: TRBD2 (6 bases). Trimming pared 2 bases from V and 7 bases from J, leaving 18 bases between. Germline values: CDR1 DFQATT, CDR2 SNEGSKA (reference sequence). The CDR3 is 15 amino acids. The DNA of the CDR3 is TGCAGTGCTAGAAATCTGCTTGGAGGGCTAAATGAGCAGTTCTTC. Translated, it gives CSARNLLGGLNEQFF.

This clonotype was seen repeatedly, ten times or more. This chain joins TRBV29-1 and TRBJ2-3; D possibly matches TRBD1 or TRBD2 (6 bases each). The V end lost 4 bases, the J end lost 6 bases, and 14 bases lay between the germline ends. Germline CDR1 SQVTM, CDR2 ANQGSEA. The CDR3 is 13 residues long. The CDR3 DNA follows: TGCAGCGTTGGGGTTCGGGGGCGGGATACGCAGTATTTT. It encodes CSVGVRGRDTQYF.

A note on this clonotype: One junction end disagrees with the germline gene, perhaps due to a read error. The genes are TRBV12-3 or TRBV12-4 and TRBJ2-7, with 10 bases aligning to TRBD2. This CDR3 has 14 residues. CDR3 loop: CTSSTTSGKLEQYF. DNA for the CDR3: TGTACCAGTAGTACCACTAGCGGGAAACTTGAGCAGTACTTC.

The chain is built from TRBV20-1 and TRBJ1-1; 7 bases fit TRBD1. J gave up 5 bases and V 6 bases, and 9 bases lay outside the gene matches. Germline V lookup: CDR1 DFQATT, CDR2 SNEGSKA (reference sequence). The CDR3 runs 13 residues. The CDR3 loop is CSATSFRGTEAFF. CDR3 nucleotides: TGCAGTGCGACCTCGTTCAGGGGGACTGAAGCTTTCTTT.

The chain is built from TRBV6-1 and TRBJ1-5; possible D gene TRBD1, 6 bases. The CDR3 spans 15 residues. The V and J ends lost 0 bases and 10 bases respectively, with 16 bases between them. Germline-derived CDR1 and CDR2 are MNHNS and SASEGT. The CDR3 loop reads CASSEATGVGQPQHF. CDR3 sequence (DNA): TGTGCCAGCAGTGAAGCGACAGGTGTTGGTCAACCCCAGCATTTT.